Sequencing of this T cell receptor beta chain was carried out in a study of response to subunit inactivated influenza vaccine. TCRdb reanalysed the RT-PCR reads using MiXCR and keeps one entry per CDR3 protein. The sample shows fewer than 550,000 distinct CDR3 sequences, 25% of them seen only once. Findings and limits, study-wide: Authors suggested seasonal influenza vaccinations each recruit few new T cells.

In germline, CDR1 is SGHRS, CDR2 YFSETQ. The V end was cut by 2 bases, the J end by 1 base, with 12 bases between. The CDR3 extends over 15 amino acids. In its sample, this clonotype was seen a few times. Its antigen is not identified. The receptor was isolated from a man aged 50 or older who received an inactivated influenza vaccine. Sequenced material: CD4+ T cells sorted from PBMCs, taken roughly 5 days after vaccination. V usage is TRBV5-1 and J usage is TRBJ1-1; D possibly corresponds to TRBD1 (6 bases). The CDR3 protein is CASSLGWGPNTEAFF. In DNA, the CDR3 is TGCGCCAGCAGCTTAGGGTGGGGGCCGAACACTGAAGCTTTCTTT.